This T cell receptor beta chain came from a study of sequential checkpoint blockade in melanoma. Study in general: First-line arms were nivolumab then ipilimumab, or the reverse, randomized 1:1. Maintenance nivolumab came after either treatment sequence.

Treatment specified: randomized to nivolumab then ipilimumab (arm A) or the reverse (arm B). As regards this clone: Its antigen remains unknown.

With 1 base removed from V and 6 bases from J, the gap between germline ends came to 6 bases. Germline CDR1 SGHVT, CDR2 SQSDAQ. The CDR3 length is 13 residues. TCRdb's copy holds only in-frame clones and misses some; the assay was immunoSEQ multiplex PCR. The repertoire consists of more than 9,500 clones, with about 25% occurring once and the leading ten covering approximately 20%. Study findings and constraints: Mutational load did not correlate with tumor T-cell fraction or clonality. In arm A, pretreatment tumor clonality was associated with response.

V usage is TRBV7-4 and J usage is TRBJ2-2, with a tentative D call TRBD2 (5 bases). This TCR derives from a human donor with melanoma. The sample here was tumor tissue (inferred from file names), taken from a patient given nivolumab and ipilimumab in sequence. The CDR3 region is CASSLGRPGELFF. The CDR3 coding sequence is TGTGCCAGCAGCTTAGGGAGGCCCGGGGAGCTGTTTTTT.